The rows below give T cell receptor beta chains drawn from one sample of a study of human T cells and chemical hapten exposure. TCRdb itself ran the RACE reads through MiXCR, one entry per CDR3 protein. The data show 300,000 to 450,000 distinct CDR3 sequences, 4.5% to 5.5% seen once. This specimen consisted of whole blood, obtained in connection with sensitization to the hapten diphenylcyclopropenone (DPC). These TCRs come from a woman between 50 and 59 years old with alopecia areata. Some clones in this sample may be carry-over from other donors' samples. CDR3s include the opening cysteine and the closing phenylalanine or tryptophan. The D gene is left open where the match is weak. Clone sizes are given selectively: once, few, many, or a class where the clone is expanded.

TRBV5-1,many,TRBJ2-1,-,CASSLFSTYEQFF,TGCGCCAGCAGCTTGTTCTCAACTTATGAGCAGTTCTTC
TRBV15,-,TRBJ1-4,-,CATGPTVGEKLFF,TGTGCCACCGGGCCGACAGTTGGAGAAAAACTGTTTTTT
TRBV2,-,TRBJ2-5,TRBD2,CASSEALLAGETQYF,TGTGCCAGCAGTGAAGCGCTACTAGCGGGAGAGACCCAGTACTTC
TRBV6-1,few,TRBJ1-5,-,CASSPGGGGQPQHF,TGTGCCAGCAGTCCGGGGGGGGGCGGTCAGCCCCAGCATTTT
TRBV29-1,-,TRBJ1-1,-,CSVLLHGGLNTEAFF,TGCAGCGTCCTCCTTCATGGGGGACTGAACACTGAAGCTTTCTTT
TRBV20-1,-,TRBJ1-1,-,CSASRVGGTEAFF,TGCAGTGCTAGTCGGGTTGGGGGGACTGAAGCTTTCTTT
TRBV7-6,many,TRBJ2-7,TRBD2,CASRDLAGYEQYF,TGTGCCAGCAGAGATCTAGCGGGATACGAGCAGTACTTC
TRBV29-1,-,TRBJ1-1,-,CSVEEGTVNTEAFF,TGCAGCGTTGAAGAAGGAACAGTGAACACTGAAGCTTTCTTT
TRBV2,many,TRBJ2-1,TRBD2,CASSELGTSYNEQFF,TGTGCCAGCAGCGAGCTCGGGACTAGCTACAATGAGCAGTTCTTC
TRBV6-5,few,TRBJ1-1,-,CASSLGGTINTEAFF,TGTGCCAGCAGTTTGGGGGGGACTATCAACACTGAAGCTTTCTTT
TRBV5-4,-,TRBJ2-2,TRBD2,CASSSVRRGGTGELFF,TGTGCCAGCAGCTCTGTTAGACGGGGGGGCACCGGGGAGCTGTTTTTT
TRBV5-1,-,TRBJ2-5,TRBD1,CASSLRTGATREETQYF,TGCGCCAGCAGCTTAAGGACAGGGGCCACTCGTGAGGAGACCCAGTACTTC
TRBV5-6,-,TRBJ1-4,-,CASSWGAATNEKLFF,TGTGCCAGCAGCTGGGGCGCCGCAACTAATGAAAAACTGTTTTTT
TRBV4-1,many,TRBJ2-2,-,CASSPDGPGANTGELFF,TGCGCCAGCAGCCCGGATGGTCCAGGGGCTAACACCGGGGAGCTGTTTTTT
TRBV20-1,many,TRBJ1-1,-,CSARGWDLNTEAFF,TGCAGTGCTAGAGGTTGGGACTTGAACACTGAAGCTTTCTTT
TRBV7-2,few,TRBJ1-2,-,CASSLESRGYTF,TGTGCCAGCAGCTTAGAGAGCAGGGGCTACACCTTC
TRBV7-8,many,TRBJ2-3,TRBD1,CASSLAGRKGADTQYF,TGTGCCAGCAGCTTAGCCGGCCGGAAGGGGGCCGATACGCAGTATTTT
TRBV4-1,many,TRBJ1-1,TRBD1,CASSQGPGQRNTEAFF,TGCGCCAGCAGCCAAGGTCCGGGACAGCGTAACACTGAAGCTTTCTTT
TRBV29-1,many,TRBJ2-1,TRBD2,CSVPRERDSYNEQFF,TGCAGCGTCCCGAGAGAGCGGGACTCCTACAATGAGCAGTTCTTC
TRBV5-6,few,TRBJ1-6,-,CASSLDRGVSSYNSPLHF,TGTGCCAGCAGCTTGGACCGGGGAGTTAGCTCCTATAATTCACCCCTCCACTTT
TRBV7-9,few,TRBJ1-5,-,CASSVGPYQPQHF,TGTGCCAGCAGCGTGGGACCTTATCAGCCCCAGCATTTT
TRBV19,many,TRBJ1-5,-,CASSMPPTGNQPQHF,TGTGCCAGTAGTATGCCCCCGACGGGTAATCAGCCCCAGCATTTT
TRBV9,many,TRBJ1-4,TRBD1,CASSVGQGGEKLFF,TGTGCCAGCAGCGTAGGCCAGGGGGGTGAAAAACTGTTTTTT
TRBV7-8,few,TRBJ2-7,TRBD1,CASSYGQAAYEQYF,TGTGCCAGCAGCTACGGACAGGCTGCCTACGAGCAGTACTTC
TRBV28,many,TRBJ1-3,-,CASSPSGGSGNTIYF,TGTGCCAGCAGTCCCTCCGGAGGCTCTGGAAACACCATATATTTT
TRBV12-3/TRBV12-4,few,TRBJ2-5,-,CASSSQVGVPETQYF,TGTGCCAGCAGTTCTCAAGTTGGGGTTCCAGAGACCCAGTACTTC
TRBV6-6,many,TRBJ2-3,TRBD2,CASSYRLAEKDTQYF,TGTGCCAGCAGTTATCGGCTAGCGGAGAAAGATACGCAGTATTTT
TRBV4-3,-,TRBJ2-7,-,CASSQEERSYEQYF,TGCGCCAGCAGCCAAGAGGAGCGCTCCTACGAGCAGTACTTC
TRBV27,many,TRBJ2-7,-,CASSLSWGEQYF,TGTGCCAGCAGTTTATCGTGGGGGGAGCAGTACTTC
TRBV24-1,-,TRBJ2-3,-,CATSDIQGLADTQYF,TGTGCCACCAGTGATATCCAGGGATTAGCGGATACGCAGTATTTT
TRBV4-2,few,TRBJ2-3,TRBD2,CASSQLAGEVTDTQYF,TGTGCCAGCAGCCAACTAGCGGGGGAAGTCACAGATACGCAGTATTTT
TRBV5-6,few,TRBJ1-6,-,CASSSSAAARNSPLHF,TGTGCCAGCAGCTCTTCGGCGGCCGCAAGGAATTCACCCCTCCACTTT
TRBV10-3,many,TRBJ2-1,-,CAISDEQDEQFF,TGTGCCATCAGTGACGAACAGGATGAGCAGTTCTTC
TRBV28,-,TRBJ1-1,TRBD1,CASSTTGQGATEAFF,TGTGCCAGCAGTACCACGGGACAGGGGGCAACTGAAGCTTTCTTT
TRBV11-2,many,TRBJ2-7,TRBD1,CASLAIRTGALEQYF,TGTGCCAGCCTCGCTATCCGGACAGGGGCGCTCGAGCAGTACTTC
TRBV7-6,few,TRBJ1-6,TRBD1,CASSFGQGISPLHF,TGTGCCAGCAGTTTTGGACAGGGAATATCACCCCTCCACTTT
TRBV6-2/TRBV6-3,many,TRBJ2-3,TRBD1,CASSWDREADTQYF,TGTGCCAGCAGTTGGGACAGGGAGGCAGATACGCAGTATTTT
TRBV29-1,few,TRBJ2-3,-,CSVGPPIDTDTQYF,TGCAGCGTTGGGCCCCCGATTGACACAGATACGCAGTATTTT
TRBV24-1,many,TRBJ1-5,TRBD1,CATSETGGSQPQHF,TGTGCCACCAGTGAGACAGGGGGCTCTCAGCCCCAGCATTTT
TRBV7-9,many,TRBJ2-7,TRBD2,CAVECLAGVQLLEQYF,TGTGCCGTCGAGTGTCTAGCGGGAGTACAGCTCTTGGAGCAGTACTTC
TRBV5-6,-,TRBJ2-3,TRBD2,CASSWGTAGGPDTQYF,TGTGCCAGCAGCTGGGGAACAGCGGGAGGACCAGATACGCAGTATTTT
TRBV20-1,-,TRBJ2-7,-,CSARDERQVPRSEQYF,TGCAGTGCTAGAGACGAAAGACAGGTGCCCCGTTCCGAGCAGTACTTC
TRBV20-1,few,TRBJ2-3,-,CSVPRPDTQYF,TGCAGTGTCCCACGCCCCGATACGCAGTATTTT
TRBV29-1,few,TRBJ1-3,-,CSVEDHGNTIYF,TGCAGCGTTGAAGATCACGGAAACACCATATATTTT
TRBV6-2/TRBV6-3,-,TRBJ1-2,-,CASNIRDANYGYTF,TGTGCCAGCAACATCCGGGACGCCAACTATGGCTACACCTTC
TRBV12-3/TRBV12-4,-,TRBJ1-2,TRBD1,CASSYRGGTGGLYGYTF,TGTGCCAGCAGTTATAGAGGCGGGACAGGGGGCCTCTATGGCTACACCTTC
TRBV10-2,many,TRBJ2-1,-,CASSVSGSYNEQFF,TGCGCCAGCAGTGTTAGCGGCTCCTACAATGAGCAGTTCTTC
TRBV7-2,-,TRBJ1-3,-,CASSLEGVRTTSTGNTIYF,TGTGCCAGCAGCTTGGAAGGTGTCCGGACTACTTCCACTGGAAACACCATATATTTT